The entry below describes one T cell receptor (beta chain). Germline loops: CDR1 SEHNR, CDR2 FQNEAQ (reference sequence). V was shortened by 5 bases and J by 3 bases, with 13 bases between the two germline ends. The CDR3 is 15 amino acids. These data originate in a study of blood T cell repertoires in COVID-19. Study-wide background: Sites across the United States, Italy and Spain contributed samples from acute and convalescent COVID-19.

Authors' processing steps: From reference gene primer amplification, estimates of nucleated cell counts were derived. The table came from immunoSEQ multiplex PCR; TCRdb's copy has only in-frame clones and leaves some out. V, J and clone size are taken as reported in that table, and D and trimming were inferred from the DNA itself. The sample has some 140,000 clones, 70% to 80% seen once. The chain uses TRBV7-9 and TRBJ2-2, with D possibly matching TRBD2 (6 bases). Sequenced: peripheral blood. This sequence originates from a man aged 55-75 years with acute or convalescent COVID-19. The CDR3 here is CASSPGREHTGELFF. The CDR3 nucleotides are TGTGCCAGCAGCCCCGGGAGAGAACACACCGGGGAGCTGTTTTTT.